The clone carrying this T cell receptor beta chain was detected many times. Its antigen is not known. The length of the CDR3 is 14 residues. Trimming pared 0 bases from V and 3 bases from J, leaving 9 bases between. MiXCR, run by TCRdb on the 5' RACE reads, gives a single entry per CDR3 protein. The sample has about 100,000 distinct CDR3 sequences; 5.9% are singletons. These data belong to a study of identical twins. Whole-study findings and limits: In beta out-of-frame sequences, the excess sharing between twins was weaker.

The donors were all healthy and Caucasian. This rearrangement joins TRBV12-3 or TRBV12-4 to TRBJ2-7; no definite D call. The specimen sequenced was memory T cells sorted from blood. The clonotype comes from a woman aged 50 to 60 in good health. CDR3 sequence reads: CASSLALGVYEQYV. The CDR3 bases are TGTGCCAGCAGTTTAGCGCTTGGTGTCTACGAGCAGTACGTC.